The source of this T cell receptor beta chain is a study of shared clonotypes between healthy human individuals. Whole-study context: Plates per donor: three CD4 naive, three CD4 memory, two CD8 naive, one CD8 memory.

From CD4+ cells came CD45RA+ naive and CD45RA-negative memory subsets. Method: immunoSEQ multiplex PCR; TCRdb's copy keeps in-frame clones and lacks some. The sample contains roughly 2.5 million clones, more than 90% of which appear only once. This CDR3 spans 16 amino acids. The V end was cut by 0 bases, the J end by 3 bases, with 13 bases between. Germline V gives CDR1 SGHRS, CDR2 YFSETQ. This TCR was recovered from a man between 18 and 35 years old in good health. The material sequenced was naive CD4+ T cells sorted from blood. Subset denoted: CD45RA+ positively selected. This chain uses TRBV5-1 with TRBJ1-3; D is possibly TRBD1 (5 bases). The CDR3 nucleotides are TGCGCCAGCAGCTTGGCTGGGGGGGAAGGTGGAAACACCATATATTTT. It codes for CASSLAGGEGGNTIYF. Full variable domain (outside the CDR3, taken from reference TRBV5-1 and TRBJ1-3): KAGVTQTPRYLIKTRGQQVTLSCSPISGHRSVSWYQQTPGQGLQFLFEYFSETQRNKGNFPGRFSGRQFSNSRSEMNVSTLELGDSALYLCASSLAGGEGGNTIYFGEGSWLTVV.